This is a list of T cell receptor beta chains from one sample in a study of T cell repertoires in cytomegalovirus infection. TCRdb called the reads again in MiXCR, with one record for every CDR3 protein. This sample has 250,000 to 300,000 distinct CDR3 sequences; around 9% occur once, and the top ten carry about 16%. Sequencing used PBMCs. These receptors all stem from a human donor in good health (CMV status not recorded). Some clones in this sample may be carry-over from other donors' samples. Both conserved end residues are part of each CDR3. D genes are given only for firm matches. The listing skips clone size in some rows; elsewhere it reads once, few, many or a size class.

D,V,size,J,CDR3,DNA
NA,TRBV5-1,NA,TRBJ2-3,CASSLVNREDTQYF,TGCGCCAGCAGCTTGGTGAATAGGGAAGATACGCAGTATTTT
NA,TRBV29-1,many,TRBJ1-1,CSVGQIMNTEAFF,TGCAGCGTTGGACAGATAATGAACACTGAAGCTTTCTTT
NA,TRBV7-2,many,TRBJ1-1,CASTRQGNTEAFF,TGTGCCAGCACCCGTCAAGGGAACACTGAAGCTTTCTTT
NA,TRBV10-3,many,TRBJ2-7,CAISESLSGSSYEQYF,TGTGCCATCAGTGAGTCGTTGTCAGGGAGCTCCTACGAGCAGTACTTC
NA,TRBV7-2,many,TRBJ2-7,CASSSRTTYEQYF,TGTGCCAGCAGCTCCCGGACCACCTACGAGCAGTACTTC
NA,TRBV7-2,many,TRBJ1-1,CASSLVPRGRDTEAFF,TGTGCCAGCAGCTTAGTACCCCGGGGGAGGGACACTGAAGCTTTCTTT
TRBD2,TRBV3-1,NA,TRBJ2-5,CASSQDLAGVQETQYF,TGTGCCAGCAGCCAAGATCTAGCGGGGGTACAAGAGACCCAGTACTTC
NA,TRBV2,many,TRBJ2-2,CASSEVETGELFF,TGTGCCAGCAGCGAAGTAGAGACTGGGGAGCTGTTTTTT
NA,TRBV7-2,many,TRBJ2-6,CASSPEVGSGANVLTF,TGTGCCAGCAGCCCTGAGGTGGGCTCTGGGGCCAACGTCCTGACTTTC
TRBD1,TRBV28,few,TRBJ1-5,CASSQRQGAFNQPQHF,TGTGCCAGCAGCCAGCGACAGGGGGCTTTCAATCAGCCCCAGCATTTT